The clone carrying this T cell receptor (beta chain) was recorded at least ten times. RNA transcripts were the template for amplifying TCR beta CDR3 regions. TCR CDR3 underwent first-round RT-PCR with the HTBI primer set. TCRdb used MiXCR to reprocess the multiplex PCR reads, holding one entry per CDR3 protein. The sample has almost 500,000 distinct CDR3 sequences; under 25% are singletons. The CDR3 spans 14 residues. V lost 7 bases to trimming and J lost 0 bases, with 13 bases between them. CDR1 MDHEN and CDR2 SYDVKM come from the germline V gene. This entry belongs to a study of T cells in Graves' hyperthyroidism and ophthalmopathy.

The sequence came from a woman in her 70s with Graves' ophthalmopathy. The chain combines TRBV28 with TRBJ2-7; D ambiguous. The sequenced sample was blood. As DNA, the CDR3 is TGTGCCAGCAACAAGAAGACGGGCTCCTACGAGCAGTACTTC. It specifies CASNKKTGSYEQYF.